Included here is one T cell receptor (beta chain) sequence, with context. Produced via immunoSEQ multiplex PCR; TCRdb's table is partial and in-frame only. This table has around 110,000 clones, 85% to 90% appearing once. The data derive from a study of control samples from healthy donors and cancer patients. CDR3 length equals 14 residues. Trimming removed 0 bases from V and 7 bases from J, with 13 bases in between. The germline V gene has CDR1 SGHNT and CDR2 YYREEE (reference sequence). This clonotype was obtained from a woman aged 45 to 65 with colorectal cancer. Sequencing was performed on PBMCs. This sequence joins TRBV5-4 and TRBJ1-1, with a tentative D call TRBD1 (6 bases). The CDR3 is CASSLGGAYNEAFF. CDR3 nucleotides: TGTGCCAGCAGCTTGGGGGGGGCTTATAATGAAGCTTTCTTT.